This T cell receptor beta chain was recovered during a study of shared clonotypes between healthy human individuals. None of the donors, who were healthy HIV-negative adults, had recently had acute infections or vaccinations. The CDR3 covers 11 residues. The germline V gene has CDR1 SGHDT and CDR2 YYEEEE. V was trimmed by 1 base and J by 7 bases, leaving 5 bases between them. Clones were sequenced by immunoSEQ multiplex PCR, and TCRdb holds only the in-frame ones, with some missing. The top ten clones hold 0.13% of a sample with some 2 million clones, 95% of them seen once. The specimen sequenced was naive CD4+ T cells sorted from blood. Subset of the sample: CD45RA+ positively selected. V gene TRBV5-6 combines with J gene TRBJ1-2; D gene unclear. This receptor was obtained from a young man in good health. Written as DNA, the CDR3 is TGTGCCAGCAGCTTGCTGGGTGGCTACACCTTC. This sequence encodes CASSLLGGYTF.